A single sample is the source of the 18 T cell receptor beta chains below, sequenced in a study of CD8 T cells in Susac syndrome. After extraction with the RNeasy kit, 0.5 to 1 ug of the RNA was reverse transcribed using random hexamers. One entry per CDR3 protein, called by TCRdb with MiXCR from the immunoSEQ multiplex PCR reads. The sample carries 20,000 to 25,000 distinct CDR3 sequences, 85% to 95% recorded once. Sequenced input: CD8+ T cells from PBMCs. The source is a human donor in good health.

This chain uses TRBV27 with TRBJ1-2; D is ambiguous. Between the trimmed V and J ends, which lost 3 bases and 0 bases, there was a span of 5 bases. CDR3 size: 13 residues. Germline V gene data show CDR1 as MNHEY and CDR2 as SMNVEV (reference sequence). The CDR3, as DNA: TGTGCCAGCAGTTTCGGACCTAACTATGGCTACACCTTC. Translation gives CASSFGPNYGYTF.

The chain couples TRBV7-2 to TRBJ1-6; TRBD1 matches at 8 bases. Germline V gene lookup returns CDR1 SGHTA and CDR2 FQGNSA. The CDR3 runs 16 residues. Unmatched junction bases numbered 10, after V lost 2 bases and J lost 10 bases. This CDR3 reads CASSLSPRGLGSPLHF. CDR3 nucleotide sequence: TGTGCCAGCAGCTTAAGCCCCAGGGGGCTCGGGTCACCCCTCCACTTT.

V and J are TRBV10-3 and TRBJ2-1, with TRBD2 identical over 7 bases. The V gene's germline CDR1 is ENHRY and CDR2 SYGVKD. Losses at the gene ends were 2 bases for V and 4 bases for J; bases not matched to a gene: 5. The CDR3 totals 15 residues. CDR3 residues: CAISERGDFYNEQFF. In DNA, the CDR3 is TGTGCCATCAGTGAGCGGGGGGACTTTTACAATGAGCAGTTCTTC.

J is TRBJ1-2 and V is TRBV7-9; TRBD1 is a possible D gene (5 bases). Trimming left V 1 base short and J 4 bases short, with 19 bases between. There are 17 residues in the CDR3. Looked up from germline, CDR1 is SEHNR and CDR2 is FQNEAQ (reference sequence). The CDR3 sequence is CASSLEGLGRESYGYTF. The CDR3 coding sequence is TGTGCCAGCAGCTTAGAAGGTCTCGGCAGGGAGAGCTATGGCTACACCTTC.

The chain couples TRBV15 to TRBJ1-5, with TRBD1 matching over 7 bases. J gave up 1 base and V 5 bases, and 5 bases lay outside the gene matches. CDR1 is LNHNV, CDR2 YYDKDF, per germline (reference sequence). The CDR3 sequence is 15 residues long. For the CDR3, the DNA is TGTGCCACCAGCGGCCCAGGGGGGAGCAATCAGCCCCAGCATTTT. Translation: CATSGPGGSNQPQHF.

The chain joins TRBV9 to TRBJ2-7; tentatively, D is TRBD1 (5 bases). Per germline, CDR1 SGDLS and CDR2 YYNGEE. With 2 bases removed from V and 5 bases from J, the gap between germline ends came to 11 bases. The CDR3 has 13 amino acids. The CDR3 bases are TGTGCCAGCAGCGTGGGGCAGAAGGACGAGCAGTACTTC. It is translated as CASSVGQKDEQYF.

V usage is TRBV1 and J usage is TRBJ1-5. TRBV1 is shown as a pseudogene. The CDR3 consists of 15 residues. Written as DNA, the CDR3 is TGCACCAGCAGCCCCGACTTTGGAGGGAATCAGCCCCAGCATTTT. Translated, it gives CTSSPDFGGNQPQHF.

The chain uses TRBV20-1 and TRBJ2-1; no reliable D call. Trimming removed 6 bases from V and 4 bases from J, with 10 bases in between. The CDR3 is 12 amino acids. Germline V gives CDR1 DFQATT, CDR2 SNEGSKA (reference sequence). CDR3 in DNA: TGCAGTGCCGCTAACAGTTACAATGAGCAGTTCTTC. This codes for CSAANSYNEQFF.

The chain links TRBV4-3 to TRBJ1-2, with D unresolved. The germline V and J ends were trimmed by 0 bases and 4 bases, with 12 bases remaining between them. CDR3 size: 15 residues. Germline CDR1 is LGHNA and CDR2 is YSLEER. The CDR3 sequence is CASSQDVSQVYGYTF. In DNA, the CDR3 is TGCGCCAGCAGCCAAGATGTTTCGCAGGTCTATGGCTACACCTTC.

The chain's CDR3 is CASSLAGQATYEQYF. CDR3 sequence (DNA): TGCGCCAGCAGCTTGGCCGGACAGGCGACCTACGAGCAGTACTTC. The V call is TRBV5-1, the J call TRBJ2-7; TRBD1 agrees at 7 bases. The CDR3 contains 15 residues. Trimming at V came to 0 bases and at J to 2 bases, leaving 5 bases not matched to a gene. Per germline, CDR1 SGHRS and CDR2 YFSETQ.

The chain uses TRBV5-1 and TRBJ2-1; no reliable D call. V lost 4 bases, J lost 0 bases, and 17 bases lay in between. This CDR3 is 17 amino acids long. CDR1 and CDR2 from the germline V gene are SGHRS and YFSETQ. The CDR3: CASSQSEVGHSYNEQFF. The CDR3 coding sequence is TGCGCCAGCAGCCAGTCGGAAGTTGGGCACTCCTACAATGAGCAGTTCTTC.

This clonotype was seen only once. The chain is built from TRBV14 and TRBJ2-1, with 7 bases that match TRBD1. With 1 base clipped from V and 15 bases from J, the junction kept 9 bases outside the gene matches. CDR3 length: 13 residues. Germline V gene data show CDR1 as SGHDN and CDR2 as FVKESK. This CDR3 reads CASSQGRTGDRFF. CDR3 nucleotides: TGTGCCAGCAGCCAAGGAAGAACAGGGGACCGGTTCTTC.

This clonotype was recorded once. This chain links TRBV3-1 with TRBJ2-1; TRBD2 agrees at 7 bases. V was clipped by 0 bases and J by 2 bases; unmatched bases: 4. The CDR3 spans 16 residues. CDR1 and CDR2 (germline): LGHDT, YNNKEL (reference sequence). The CDR3 nucleotides are TGTGCCAGCAGCCAAGAGGCACTAGCGCCCTACAATGAGCAGTTCTTC. Encoded protein: CASSQEALAPYNEQFF.

The chain recombines TRBV2 with TRBJ1-6; the D gene is possibly TRBD1 (5 bases). V lost 3 bases, J lost 2 bases, and 17 bases lay in between. The length of the CDR3 is 18 residues. Per germline, CDR1 SNHLY and CDR2 FYNNEI. In DNA, the CDR3 is TGTGCCAGCAGTGACCCGGGGGAAGGGATAGCCTATAATTCACCCCTCCACTTT. It encodes CASSDPGEGIAYNSPLHF. Together with reference TRBV2 and TRBJ1-6, the CDR3 gives the full variable domain: EPEVTQTPSHQVTQMGQEVILRCVPISNHLYFYWYRQILGQKVEFLVSFYNNEISEKSEIFDDQFSVERPDGSNFTLKIRSTKLEDSAMYFCASSDPGEGIAYNSPLHFGNGTRLTVT.

The chain carries TRBV13 and TRBJ1-1; D perhaps matches TRBD1 (5 bases). Per germline, CDR1 PRHDT and CDR2 FYEKMQ (reference sequence). The CDR3 totals 14 residues. V was pared by 3 bases and J by 3 bases, with 11 bases between. CDR3 in DNA: TGTGCCAGCAGCTTGGATGGAGGGGACACTGAAGCTTTCTTT. It codes for CASSLDGGDTEAFF.

The V and J genes are TRBV7-9 and TRBJ1-2; 7 nucleotides agree with TRBD1. The germline CDR1 and CDR2 sequences are SEHNR and FQNEAQ (reference sequence). The CDR3 has 14 residues. The ends lost 4 bases at V and 5 bases at J; junction bases unmatched: 7. The CDR3, as DNA: TGTGCCAGCAGCTCGACAGGGAAAGAGTATGGCTACACCTTC. Its translation: CASSSTGKEYGYTF.

The genes are TRBV19 and TRBJ2-3, with D maybe TRBD1 (6 bases). CDR3 size: 20 residues. V was clipped by 6 bases and J by 0 bases, with 28 bases between them. Germline V gene sequence: CDR1 LNHDA, CDR2 SQIVND (reference sequence). As DNA, the CDR3 is TGTGCCAGTAGCCTAACCACCGGCCGGGACATCCTAAGTAGCACAGATACGCAGTATTTT. It is translated as CASSLTTGRDILSSTDTQYF.

V is TRBV2 and J is TRBJ2-2, with TRBD2 matching over 7 bases. V lost 2 bases, J lost 3 bases, and 3 bases stayed unmatched. The CDR3 sequence is 15 residues long. Germline lookup yields CDR1 SNHLY and CDR2 FYNNEI. CDR3 in DNA: TGTGCCAGCAGTGAACTAGCGGACTACACCGGGGAGCTGTTTTTT. This translates into CASSELADYTGELFF.